This is a list of T cell receptor beta chains from one sample in a study of shared clonotypes between healthy human individuals. Profiling relied on immunoSEQ multiplex PCR, and the TCRdb table lists in-frame clones only, not all of them. Seen here are 200,000 to 250,000 clones, 60% to 70% observed once, and the top ten hold 11%. Sequenced: memory CD4+ T cells sorted from blood. The receptors were gathered from a man aged 25-45 years in good health. Both conserved end residues are part of each CDR3. Fields, in order: J gene, clone size, D gene, V gene, CDR3 protein, CDR3 DNA. D genes are given only for firm matches. Clone size, where shown, is once, few, many, or a class for clones that have expanded.

TRBJ2-6 - - TRBV7-8 CASSAQGIGKTGANVLTF TGTGCCAGCAGCGCACAGGGTATCGGTAAAACTGGGGCCAACGTCCTGACTTTC
TRBJ1-1 - - TRBV15 CATSGARVGSGTEAFF TGTGCCACCAGCGGAGCGCGAGTGGGTTCTGGCACTGAAGCTTTCTTT
TRBJ1-2 few - TRBV9 CASSLGQRYGYTF TGTGCCAGCAGCCTCGGACAGCGCTATGGCTACACCTTC
TRBJ2-7 - - TRBV7-2 CASSSRVTYEQYF TGTGCCAGCAGCTCCCGGGTGACCTACGAGCAGTACTTC
TRBJ1-2 - - TRBV28 CASIRSGVAGYTF TGTGCCAGCATCCGATCTGGGGTGGCGGGCTACACCTTC
TRBJ2-7 - TRBD1 TRBV6-1 CASDRDRSYEQYF TGTGCCAGCGATCGGGACAGGTCCTACGAGCAGTACTTC
TRBJ2-1 - - TRBV29-1 CSVEEPGGADNEQFF TGCAGCGTTGAAGAGCCCGGGGGCGCCGACAATGAGCAGTTCTTC
TRBJ2-4 - - TRBV7-9 CASSYPGTGGNIQYF TGTGCCAGCAGCTACCCCGGGACTGGAGGAAACATTCAGTACTTC
TRBJ1-5 once - TRBV19 CASSIYGTNFYSNQPQHF TGTGCCAGTAGTATATACGGGACAAATTTTTATAGCAATCAGCCCCAGCATTTT
TRBJ1-1 - - TRBV5-1 CASRDMGDGGTEAFF TGCGCCAGCAGGGACATGGGGGACGGGGGCACTGAAGCTTTCTTT
TRBJ1-2 many - TRBV5-1 CASSLQGDRGYGYTF TGCGCCAGCAGCTTGCAAGGAGACAGAGGCTATGGCTACACCTTC
TRBJ2-5 - - TRBV6-1 CASMIDSGETQYF TGTGCCAGCATGATAGACTCAGGGGAGACCCAGTACTTC
TRBJ1-2 - TRBD1 TRBV2 CASYPTGIYGYTF TGTGCCAGCTACCCGACAGGGATCTATGGCTACACCTTC
TRBJ2-1 - - TRBV19 CASRFPGDDEQFF TGTGCCAGTAGGTTTCCCGGGGACGATGAGCAGTTCTTC
TRBJ2-7 once TRBD1 TRBV29-1 CSVTWGQGSYEQYF TGCAGCGTCACCTGGGGACAGGGGTCCTACGAGCAGTACTTC
TRBJ2-7 - - TRBV7-9 CASSLAPGRGESSYEQYF TGTGCCAGCAGCTTAGCGCCGGGCAGGGGGGAAAGCTCCTACGAGCAGTACTTC
TRBJ2-1 - - TRBV5-1 CASSLERGDEQFF TGCGCCAGCAGCTTGGAACGGGGCGATGAGCAGTTCTTC
TRBJ2-4 - - TRBV7-2 CASSLVARSLVYF TGTGCCAGCAGCTTAGTGGCTAGATCTTTAGTGTACTTC
TRBJ2-2 - TRBD2 TRBV2 CASKRGTNTGELFF TGTGCCAGCAAGCGGGGTACGAACACCGGGGAGCTGTTTTTT
TRBJ2-1 - - TRBV10-3 CAIYNPPSHEQFF TGTGCCATCTATAACCCCCCATCCCATGAGCAGTTCTTC
TRBJ2-3 few - TRBV19 CASSRGQGFDTDTQYF TGTGCCAGTAGTAGGGGCCAGGGATTCGACACAGATACGCAGTATTTT
TRBJ1-2 - - TRBV5-1 CASSLTAGLPNYGYTF TGCGCCAGCAGCTTGACCGCGGGACTTCCTAACTATGGCTACACCTTC
TRBJ2-7 - - TRBV7-6 CASSLAPQSTTGFTSYEQYF TGTGCCAGCAGCTTAGCCCCTCAATCTACAACAGGGTTTACGTCCTACGAGCAGTACTTC
TRBJ1-5 once - TRBV5-6 CASSPCGQANQPQHF TGTGCCAGCAGCCCTTGTGGGCAGGCCAATCAGCCCCAGCATTTT
TRBJ2-7 - - TRBV28 CASSSLERRRNEQYF TGTGCCAGCAGTTCCTTAGAGCGGAGACGGAACGAGCAGTACTTC
TRBJ1-1 - - TRBV18 CASSPLQGPGAFF TGTGCCAGCTCACCATTACAGGGTCCTGGAGCTTTCTTT
TRBJ2-2 few - TRBV29-1 CSVAQDSNTGELFF TGCAGCGTAGCCCAGGACAGTAACACCGGGGAGCTGTTTTTT